This TCR beta chain emerged from a study of Ad26.COV2.S vaccination and SARS-CoV-2 variants. Assay used: immunoSEQ multiplex PCR; TCRdb lists only in-frame clones, some missing. Here the sample spans 250,000 to 300,000 clones, about 87% being singletons. Treatment: about 20 received Ad26.COV2.S at low or high dose, single or two shots; about 5 received placebo; per-sample allocation not given. The investigators took samples on day 63 after the first vaccine or placebo injection. The specimen was peripheral blood, collected in a trial of Ad26.COV2.S vaccine versus placebo. This clonotype originated in a person aged 18-65 years who received the Ad26.COV2.S COVID-19 vaccine or a placebo.

CDR3 region: CSVGRGGNTEAFF. The CDR3 region has the DNA TGCAGCGTGGGCAGAGGGGGGAACACTGAAGCTTTCTTT. The V call is TRBV29-1, the J call TRBJ1-1; D may be TRBD1 (6 bases). CDR3 length: 13 amino acids. Trimming pared 6 bases from V and 1 base from J, leaving 12 bases between. Germline V gene lookup returns CDR1 SQVTM and CDR2 ANQGSEA.